The 17 T cell receptor beta chains below were found in one sample sequenced in a study of post-analysis software for immune sequencing data. Study findings and constraints: A few TRBV segments were significantly more frequent in patients than in controls. TRBV5-6, TRBV5-1 and TRBV20-1 were among these segments.

Their cognate antigens are unknown. The authors incorporated unique molecular identifiers into the TCR beta cDNA libraries. TCRdb re-derived calls from the PCR reads in MiXCR, one entry per CDR3 protein. The sample lists roughly 540,000 distinct CDR3 sequences, 30% to 40% occurring once. Sequenced: blood. All receptors derive from a girl between 2 and 17 years old with multiple sclerosis.

This clonotype was recorded a few times. The chain uses TRBV13 and TRBJ2-2; TRBD2 matches at 7 bases. Trimming removed 5 bases from V and 6 bases from J; junction bases left unmatched: 9. From germline, CDR1 is PRHDT and CDR2 FYEKMQ (reference sequence). The CDR3 totals 15 residues. The CDR3 bases are TGTGCCAGCAGCCGTACTAGCGCGGACGCCGGGGAGCTGTTTTTT. Amino acid sequence: CASSRTSADAGELFF.

This chain connects TRBV7-9 to TRBJ1-2; D is perhaps TRBD1 (5 bases). The germline gives CDR1 SEHNR, CDR2 FQNEAQ (reference sequence). This CDR3 has 14 residues. Trimming cost V 1 base and J 6 bases, with 12 bases left between them. CDR3 amino acids: CASSLDRMVNGYTF. The CDR3 DNA reads as TGTGCCAGCAGCTTAGACAGGATGGTAAATGGCTACACCTTC.

The chain uses TRBV29-1 and TRBJ1-2; D remains ambiguous. The CDR3 is 13 residues long. CDR1 SQVTM and CDR2 ANQGSEA come from the germline V gene. V dropped 7 bases and J dropped 0 bases, with 12 bases sitting between them. CDR3 loop: CSAAGSPNYGYTF. The CDR3 bases are TGCAGCGCAGCAGGATCCCCTAACTATGGCTACACCTTC.

This clonotype was detected a few times. The chain links TRBV20-1 to TRBJ1-1, with 8 positions matching TRBD1. Germline-derived CDR1 and CDR2 are DFQATT and SNEGSKA (reference sequence). The CDR3 length is 16 residues. The junction had 14 bases not matched to a gene; V was cut back by 2 bases and J by 6 bases. CDR3 sequence (DNA): TGCAGTGCTAGACTAAGTACCGGGACAGGATCCGCTGAAGCTTTCTTT. Translation: CSARLSTGTGSAEAFF.

V is TRBV3-1 and J is TRBJ1-6, with D unclear. CDR3 length: 15 amino acids. V shed 2 bases and J shed 8 bases, with 13 bases lying between them. The germline V gene encodes CDR1 LGHDT and CDR2 YNNKEL (reference sequence). The CDR3, as DNA: TGTGCCAGCAGCCAATTAAAGGATTGGGATTCACCCCTCCACTTT. Protein sequence: CASSQLKDWDSPLHF.

The chain carries TRBV20-1 and TRBJ2-3; D is possibly TRBD1 (5 bases). Trimming cost V 3 bases and J 5 bases, with 12 bases left between them. The CDR3 totals 13 residues. CDR1 is DFQATT, CDR2 SNEGSKA, per germline (reference sequence). The CDR3 DNA sequence: TGCAGTGCTAGGGCCTATAGGGGAGATACGCAGTATTTT. Protein: CSARAYRGDTQYF.

This clonotype showed up just a few times. The V gene is TRBV29-1, the J gene TRBJ2-1; TRBD1 aligns across 10 bases. This CDR3 has 14 residues. Germline values: CDR1 SQVTM, CDR2 ANQGSEA. V lost 7 bases, J lost 6 bases, and 9 bases stayed unmatched. The chain's CDR3 is CSGVGTGAPNEQFF. CDR3 sequence (DNA): TGCAGCGGTGTCGGGACAGGGGCCCCCAATGAGCAGTTCTTC.

This clonotype was counted a few times. The V and J genes are TRBV12-3 or TRBV12-4 and TRBJ2-3; 7 bases are shared with TRBD1. V lost 6 bases, J lost 0 bases, and 9 bases stayed unmatched. The CDR3 has 16 residues. The CDR3 region is CASRRDRGMSTDTQYF. The CDR3 DNA reads as TGTGCCAGCAGGAGGGACAGAGGGATGAGCACAGATACGCAGTATTTT.

J is TRBJ2-7 and V is TRBV18; maybe TRBD2 (5 bases). Per the germline V gene, CDR1 is KGHSH and CDR2 is LQKENI. Deletions cut 5 bases from V and 0 bases from J, with 11 bases between. This CDR3 has 14 residues. As DNA, the CDR3 is TGTGCCAGCTCAACGATAGGGAGCTCCTACGAGCAGTACTTC. Its protein is CASSTIGSSYEQYF.

V is TRBV20-1 and J is TRBJ1-1; tentative D call: TRBD1 (5 bases). The germline gives CDR1 DFQATT, CDR2 SNEGSKA (reference sequence). V was cut by 4 bases and J by 1 base, with 13 bases left in between. The CDR3 spans 14 residues. As DNA, the CDR3 is TGCAGTGCTACGACGGGGCAGGAGAACACTGAAGCTTTCTTT. Protein sequence: CSATTGQENTEAFF.

This clonotype was picked up a small number of times. The rearrangement links TRBV6-2 or TRBV6-3 to TRBJ2-1, with D maybe TRBD2 (6 bases). Between the trimmed V and J ends, which lost 7 bases and 3 bases, there was a span of 16 bases. Germline lookup yields CDR1 MNHEY and CDR2 SVGEGT. This CDR3 has 15 residues. Written as DNA, the CDR3 is TGTGCCAGCACCCGACTGCGGGGATTCTACAATGAGCAGTTCTTC. It yields the protein CASTRLRGFYNEQFF.

A remark on this clonotype: At one end, the junction sequence differs from germline, possibly due to a read error. The rearrangement links TRBV7-2 to TRBJ2-3, with 7 bases identical to TRBD1. Germline V lookup: CDR1 SGHTA, CDR2 FQGNSA. The CDR3 totals 15 residues. CDR3 bases: TGTGCCAGCAGCTTGGACAGGTTAAGCACAGGTACGCAGTATTTT. The encoded protein is CASSLDRLSTGTQYF.

The CDR3 loop reads CASSILATLGEQFF. CDR3 nucleotides: TGTGCCAGCAGCATACTAGCGACCTTGGGTGAGCAGTTCTTC. This sequence joins TRBV11-2 and TRBJ2-1, with TRBD2 matching over 7 bases. Germline V CDR1 and CDR2: SGHAT, FQNNGV. The V and J ends lost 5 bases and 9 bases, in that order; junction bases with no gene match: 10. This CDR3 is 14 amino acids long.

The chain joins TRBV20-1 to TRBJ1-1, with a tentative D call TRBD1 (5 bases). CDR1 and CDR2 from the germline V gene are DFQATT and SNEGSKA (reference sequence). V gave up 4 bases and J gave up 6 bases, with 15 bases separating them. The CDR3 has 13 residues. The CDR3 protein is CSATGQQVAEAFF. The CDR3 nucleotides are TGCAGTGCTACCGGACAACAAGTGGCTGAAGCTTTCTTT.

V gene TRBV9 combines with J gene TRBJ2-2, with TRBD2 matching 7 bases. CDR1 and CDR2 (germline): SGDLS, YYNGEE. Trimming at V came to 3 bases and at J to 5 bases, leaving 10 bases not matched to a gene. The CDR3 runs 16 residues. DNA for the CDR3: TGTGCCAGCAGCGACTGGAGCGGGGAGGGGACCGGGGAGCTGTTTTTT. It codes for CASSDWSGEGTGELFF.

This rearrangement joins TRBV4-1 to TRBJ1-1, with 9 bases lining up with TRBD1. Germline V gene data show CDR1 as MGHRA and CDR2 as YSYEKL. After removal of 0 bases from V and 0 bases from J, the junction contained 5 bases not matched to a gene. This CDR3 has 17 amino acids. The CDR3 sequence: CASSQDPGTGLNTEAFF. CDR3 nucleotide sequence: TGCGCCAGCAGCCAAGATCCCGGGACAGGGTTGAACACTGAAGCTTTCTTT.

The V call is TRBV5-1, the J call TRBJ2-7; D gene ambiguous. V was shortened by 7 bases and J by 6 bases, with 17 bases between the two germline ends. Per germline, CDR1 SGHRS and CDR2 YFSETQ. The CDR3 has 13 residues. CDR3 residues: CASREEPGSEQYF. The DNA of the CDR3 is TGCGCCAGCCGTGAGGAGCCTGGGTCCGAGCAGTACTTC. Combining the CDR3 with reference TRBV5-1 and TRBJ2-7 gives the whole variable domain KAGVTQTPRYLIKTRGQQVTLSCSPISGHRSVSWYQQTPGQGLQFLFEYFSETQRNKGNFPGRFSGRQFSNSRSEMNVSTLELGDSALYLCASREEPGSEQYFGPGTRLTVT.